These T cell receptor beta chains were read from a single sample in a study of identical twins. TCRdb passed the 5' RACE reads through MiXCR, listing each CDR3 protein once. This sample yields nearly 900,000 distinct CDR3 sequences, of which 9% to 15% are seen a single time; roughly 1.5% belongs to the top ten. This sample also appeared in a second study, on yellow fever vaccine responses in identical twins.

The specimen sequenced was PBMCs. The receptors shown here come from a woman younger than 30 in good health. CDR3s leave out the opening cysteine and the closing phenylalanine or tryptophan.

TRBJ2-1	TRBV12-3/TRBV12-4	ATTTSGYMEQF
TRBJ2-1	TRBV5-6	ASSLVWAGGPLKDNEQF
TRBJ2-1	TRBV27	ASRSSGGTSYNEQF
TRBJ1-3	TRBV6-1	ASTAGGNSGNTIY
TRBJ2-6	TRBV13	ASSIREGAGANVLT
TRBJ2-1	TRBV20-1	STTSGSYNEQF
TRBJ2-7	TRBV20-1	SARDMADRVDEQY
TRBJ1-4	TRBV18	ASSRRDSGGEKLF
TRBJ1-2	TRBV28	ASSYGQPAIT
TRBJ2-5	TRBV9	ASSVAYGQIGPQETQY
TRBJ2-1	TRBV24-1	ATSDSGSYNEQF
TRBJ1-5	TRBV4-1	ASSPGQYYSNQPQH
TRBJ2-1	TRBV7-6	ASSLGTSGIPGNEQF
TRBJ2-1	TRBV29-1	SVVGTSQISYNEQF
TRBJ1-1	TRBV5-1	ASSLNSATEAF
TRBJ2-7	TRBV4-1	ASSQASGTSGAYEQY
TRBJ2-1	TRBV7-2	ASSEGLAGAGDEQF